This TCR beta chain was retrieved from a study of T cell repertoires in cytomegalovirus infection. Across the study: CMV infection together with matching HLA type was indicated by public TCR beta signatures.

With regard to this clonotype: Its antigen is still unknown.

General study results and limits: HLA-C-restricted, CMV-specific TCR beta clonotypes were dominant ex vivo. Identification of carriers of CMV plus the relevant HLA was achieved through cumulative public TCR beta family frequency.

TCRdb reprocessed the reads via MiXCR and lists one record per CDR3 protein. The data hold approximately 1,000,000 distinct CDR3 sequences, with 25% to 40% observed a single time. Sequenced here: cultured CD8+ T cells from PBMCs, sampled from culture after CMV antigen stimulation. This clonotype was obtained from a human donor in good health (CMV status not recorded). Some clones in this sample may be carry-over from other donors' samples.

The CDR3, as DNA: TGTGCCAGCAGCTTAATCTCTGGACAGGGAGGACTGGAGCAGTACTTC. Its translation is CASSLISGQGGLEQYF. The chain couples TRBV7-6 to TRBJ2-7; 8 nucleotides match TRBD1. The junction had 13 bases not matched to a gene; V was cut back by 2 bases and J by 7 bases. The CDR3 has 16 residues. Germline assignment: CDR1 SGHVS and CDR2 FNYEAQ.